What follows are 5 T cell receptor beta chains derived from one specimen sequenced in a study of response to subunit inactivated influenza vaccine. TCRdb called the RT-PCR reads again in MiXCR, with one record for every CDR3 protein. The table shows more than 400,000 distinct CDR3 sequences, with 11% occurring only once. The specimen comprised PBMCs from blood, sampled more than 35 days after vaccination. These receptors were collected from a man between 50 and 59 years old who received an inactivated influenza vaccine.

The chain is built from TRBV24-1 and TRBJ2-7; 7 positions agree with TRBD1. The ends lost 3 bases at V and 2 bases at J; junction bases unmatched: 15. CDR3 length: 18 amino acids. Germline-derived CDR1 and CDR2 are KGHDR and SFDVKD. CDR3 nucleotide sequence: TGTGCCACCAGTGATGACCCCAACAACAGGGGCTACCCCTACGAGCAGTACTTC. It is translated as CATSDDPNNRGYPYEQYF.

This clonotype showed up just a few times. The chain is built from TRBV5-1 and TRBJ2-5, with D perhaps TRBD1 (5 bases). Germline assignment: CDR1 SGHRS and CDR2 YFSETQ. With 0 bases removed from V and 2 bases from J, the gap between germline ends came to 14 bases. CDR3 size: 16 residues. The CDR3 here is CASSLDVGAAQETQYF. The CDR3, as DNA: TGCGCCAGCAGCTTGGACGTTGGGGCAGCACAAGAGACCCAGTACTTC.

The chain employs TRBV9 and TRBJ2-1; tentatively, D is TRBD2 (5 bases). This CDR3 has 20 amino acids. Looked up from germline, CDR1 is SGDLS and CDR2 is YYNGEE. The V gene lost 1 base and the J gene lost 5 bases, with 28 bases spanning the gap. The CDR3 DNA sequence: TGTGCCAGCAGCGTAACGGGTGAAGTAGCGAGGTATACAGAAAACAATGAGCAGTTCTTC. Protein product: CASSVTGEVARYTENNEQFF.

This clonotype was seen a few times. The J gene is TRBJ1-2, the V gene TRBV7-6; 9 nucleotides agree with TRBD1. Germline V lookup: CDR1 SGHVS, CDR2 FNYEAQ. CDR3 length: 16 residues. Losses at the gene ends were 6 bases for V and 1 base for J; bases not matched to a gene: 9. The CDR3 reads CASSQLGTGNNYGYTF. The CDR3 DNA reads as TGTGCCAGCAGTCAATTGGGGACAGGGAATAACTATGGCTACACCTTC.

To note about this clonotype: Compared with germline, one end of the junction differs, possibly owing to a read error. The chain recombines TRBV6-5 with TRBJ2-6; a weak D match, TRBD1 (5 bases). The CDR3 loop spans 19 amino acids. The V gene's germline CDR1 is MNHEY and CDR2 SVGAGI. The CDR3 loop is CASSYFSAGKLSGANVPTF. CDR3 DNA sequence: TGTGCCAGCAGTTACTTCTCCGCAGGGAAGCTCTCTGGGGCCAACGTCCCGACTTTC.